The 26 T cell receptor beta chains listed next were all sequenced from one sample in a study of blood T cell repertoires in COVID-19. Produced via immunoSEQ multiplex PCR; TCRdb's table is partial and in-frame only. The sample records fewer than 200,000 clones, 65% to 85% being singletons. Material: PBMCs or T cells enriched from blood (not recorded which). Every receptor here comes from a woman between 40 and 50 years old with acute COVID-19.

The genes are TRBV27 and TRBJ2-3, with 9 bases that match TRBD2. Germline CDR1 reads MNHEY; CDR2 reads SMNVEV (reference sequence). The CDR3 contains 16 residues. After removal of 6 bases from V and 0 bases from J, the junction contained 7 bases not matched to a gene. Here the CDR3 DNA reads TGTGCCAGCAGCCTACATAGCGGGAGTAGCACAGATACGCAGTATTTT. As protein: CASSLHSGSSTDTQYF.

To note about this clone: Other DNA sequences in the same sample also yield this CDR3. The J gene is TRBJ2-1, the V gene TRBV5-1, with 9 bases aligning to TRBD2. CDR3 length: 15 residues. From germline, CDR1 is SGHRS and CDR2 YFSETQ. J was trimmed by 4 bases and V by 0 bases; bases with no gene match: 2. The CDR3 region is CASSLVAGGYNEQFF. The CDR3 DNA follows: TGCGCCAGCAGCTTGGTGGCGGGGGGGTACAATGAGCAGTTCTTC.

This chain links TRBV27 with TRBJ2-2, with unresolved D. This CDR3 comprises 15 residues. V gave up 4 bases and J gave up 1 base, with 10 bases separating them. Germline V lookup: CDR1 MNHEY, CDR2 SMNVEV (reference sequence). CDR3 coding DNA: TGTGCCAGCAGTTCTCTAGGAGAGAACACCGGGGAGCTGTTTTTT. Its protein is CASSSLGENTGELFF.

The chain is built from TRBV18 and TRBJ2-7; D gene uncertain. Between the trimmed V and J ends, which lost 2 bases and 3 bases, there was a span of 8 bases. The CDR3 has 13 amino acids. The germline CDR1 and CDR2 sequences are KGHSH and LQKENI. CDR3 DNA sequence: TGTGCCAGCTCACCAGGTACTGACTACGAGCAGTACGTC. This translates into CASSPGTDYEQYV.

This clone was observed at least ten times. The chain recombines TRBV7-9 with TRBJ1-4; D uncertain. V lost 4 bases and J 8 bases, leaving 8 bases between the germline ends. CDR3 length equals 12 residues. The germline V gene encodes CDR1 SEHNR and CDR2 FQNEAQ (reference sequence). The CDR3 nucleotides are TGTGCCAGCAGCTATTCGAGGGAAAAACTGTTTTTT. It is translated as CASSYSREKLFF.

This chain links TRBV7-9 with TRBJ2-7, with TRBD2 matching over 10 bases. V gave up 5 bases and J gave up 6 bases; unmatched junction bases: 13. The CDR3 extends over 16 amino acids. Germline V CDR1 and CDR2: SEHNR, FQNEAQ (reference sequence). The CDR3 DNA reads as TGTGCCAGCAGCGCCCAGGATAGCGGGAGGAATGGCGAGCAGTACTTC. Translating it yields CASSAQDSGRNGEQYF.

The chain joins TRBV7-2 to TRBJ1-5; D perhaps matches TRBD1 (6 bases). CDR3 length: 16 residues. The ends were cut back, 5 bases at V and 3 bases at J, with 17 bases in the middle. Germline values: CDR1 SGHTA, CDR2 FQGNSA. The CDR3 coding sequence is TGTGCCAGCAGCGAAAGCCGCACAGGGAACAATCAGCCCCAGCATTTT. Residues: CASSESRTGNNQPQHF.

V gene TRBV9 combines with J gene TRBJ2-1; D ambiguous. V lost 0 bases and J 4 bases, leaving 11 bases between the germline ends. The CDR3 runs 15 residues. Germline lookup yields CDR1 SGDLS and CDR2 YYNGEE. The DNA of the CDR3 is TGTGCCAGCAGCGTAGACGCGGTCTCATACAATGAGCAGTTCTTC. It codes for CASSVDAVSYNEQFF.

This clone occurred many times. The chain recombines TRBV5-1 with TRBJ2-2, with D unclear. Germline CDR1 and CDR2: SGHRS and YFSETQ. The CDR3 loop spans 14 amino acids. Trimming took off 3 bases at V and 3 bases at J, with 9 bases between the two ends. The CDR3 here is CASSSGLYTGELFF. CDR3 DNA sequence: TGCGCCAGCAGCTCCGGGTTGTACACCGGGGAGCTGTTTTTT.

This clone was observed a single time. V and J are TRBV2 and TRBJ2-5, with 10 bases that match TRBD2. Germline loops: CDR1 SNHLY, CDR2 FYNNEI. J gave up 10 bases and V 7 bases, and 9 bases lay outside the gene matches. The CDR3 is made up of 13 amino acids. CDR3 DNA: TGTGCCAGCAACCTGGGGGGACTAGCGATCCAGTACTTC. This codes for CASNLGGLAIQYF.

This clone was observed a single time. J is TRBJ1-2 and V is TRBV5-6; a possible D gene is TRBD1 (5 bases). This CDR3 is 11 amino acids long. Germline V gene sequence: CDR1 SGHDT, CDR2 YYEEEE. V was pared by 4 bases and J by 10 bases, with 11 bases between. The CDR3 DNA follows: TGTGCCAGCAGCCTAGGGGATACCTACACCTTC. As protein: CASSLGDTYTF.

This clone came up a few times. The chain recombines TRBV4-1 with TRBJ1-2; D uncertain. The germline V and J ends were trimmed by 2 bases and 8 bases, with 9 bases remaining between them. Looked up from germline, CDR1 is MGHRA and CDR2 is YSYEKL. This CDR3 contains 12 residues. The CDR3 region is CASSQIEGGYTF. CDR3 coding DNA: TGCGCCAGCAGCCAAATTGAGGGCGGCTACACCTTC.

The chain recombines TRBV11-2 with TRBJ2-5; a weak D match, TRBD2 (6 bases). Trimming cost V 3 bases and J 3 bases, with 17 bases left between them. Germline V gene data show CDR1 as SGHAT and CDR2 as FQNNGV. CDR3 size: 16 residues. The CDR3 reads CASSLTTRTIEETQYF. The DNA for the CDR3 is TGTGCCAGCAGCTTGACGACTAGGACGATAGAAGAGACCCAGTACTTC. Complete variable domain (other parts from reference TRBV11-2 and TRBJ2-5): EAGVAQSPRYKIIEKRQSVAFWCNPISGHATLYWYQQILGQGPKLLIQFQNNGVVDDSQLPKDRFSAERLKGVDSTLKIQPAKLEDSAVYLCASSLTTRTIEETQYFGPGTRLLVL.

V usage is TRBV6-5 and J usage is TRBJ2-7; D is uncertain. The germline V gene has CDR1 MNHEY and CDR2 SVGAGI. V was trimmed by 5 bases and J by 3 bases, leaving 11 bases between them. This CDR3 contains 13 residues. CDR3 sequence reads: CASSRTVGYEQYF. CDR3 bases: TGTGCCAGCAGTCGAACAGTGGGCTACGAGCAGTACTTC.

The CDR3 is CASRTATNEKLFF. DNA for the CDR3: TGCGCCAGCAGGACAGCAACTAATGAAAAACTGTTTTTT. The chain combines TRBV5-1 with TRBJ1-4; possibly TRBD1 for D (5 bases). The CDR3 loop spans 13 amino acids. In germline, CDR1 is SGHRS, CDR2 YFSETQ. Trimming shortened V by 5 bases and J by 0 bases, and 5 bases separated the two germline ends.

This rearrangement joins TRBV27 to TRBJ1-1; 7 bases map to TRBD1. CDR3 length equals 12 residues. V dropped 2 bases and J dropped 11; count of bases not matched to a gene: 5. Germline V gene sequence: CDR1 MNHEY, CDR2 SMNVEV (reference sequence). CDR3: CASSLPGQRAFF. The CDR3 DNA reads as TGTGCCAGCAGTTTACCGGGACAGAGGGCTTTCTTT.

Only a few counts were recorded for this clone. The chain carries TRBV7-2 and TRBJ2-7; TRBD1 matches at 7 bases. V was clipped by 1 base and J by 3 bases; unmatched bases: 12. CDR1 is SGHTA, CDR2 FQGNSA, per germline. This CDR3 region has 17 residues. CDR3 DNA sequence: TGTGCCAGCAGCTTAGTAGGAGCCCTGGCAGGGGGCTACGAGCAGTACTTC. It yields the protein CASSLVGALAGGYEQYF.

This clone was recorded a few times. The V gene is TRBV6-5, the J gene TRBJ2-1; D gene unclear. Germline loops: CDR1 MNHEY, CDR2 SVGAGI. The CDR3 covers 10 residues. V dropped 6 bases and J dropped 7 bases, with 4 bases sitting between them. CDR3 sequence: CASSQNEQFF. For the CDR3, the DNA is TGTGCCAGCAGCCAGAATGAGCAGTTCTTC.

The rearrangement joins TRBV4-1 to TRBJ2-7; 9 bases are shared with TRBD2. The CDR3 has 15 amino acids. CDR1 MGHRA and CDR2 YSYEKL come from the germline V gene. V dropped 0 bases and J dropped 5; count of bases not matched to a gene: 5. The DNA for the CDR3 is TGCGCCAGCAGCCAAGATTGGACTAGCGTCGACGAGCAGTACTTC. This translates into CASSQDWTSVDEQYF.

CDR3 sequence: CASSLGPAGVSYEQYF. The CDR3 DNA follows: TGCGCCAGCAGCTTGGGTCCCGCCGGGGTTTCCTACGAGCAGTACTTC. The V gene is TRBV5-1, the J gene TRBJ2-7, with D possibly being TRBD2 (5 bases). The CDR3 contains 16 residues. The germline V gene encodes CDR1 SGHRS and CDR2 YFSETQ. The V end was cut by 0 bases, the J end by 1 base, with 14 bases between.

This clone was recorded at least ten times. The V and J genes are TRBV6-2 or TRBV6-3 and TRBJ2-7; the match to TRBD1 covers 8 bases. J gave up 5 bases and V 5 bases, and 11 bases lay outside the gene matches. This CDR3 comprises 15 residues. Germline loops: CDR1 MNHEY, CDR2 SVGEGT. The CDR3 spells CASSNIHRGFHEQYV. DNA for the CDR3: TGTGCCAGCAGTAACATTCACAGGGGGTTCCACGAGCAGTACGTC.

The chain employs TRBV27 and TRBJ1-5, with D maybe TRBD1 (5 bases). The V gene's germline CDR1 is MNHEY and CDR2 SMNVEV (reference sequence). Trimming removed 2 bases at V and 4 bases at J, with 12 bases between. This CDR3 is 15 amino acids long. Here the CDR3 DNA reads TGTGCCAGCAGTTTACGGGGGAACCCAAATCAGCCCCAGCATTTT. Translated: CASSLRGNPNQPQHF.

The V gene is TRBV27, the J gene TRBJ1-5, with D unresolved. This CDR3 is 13 amino acids long. V was pared by 6 bases and J by 6 bases, with 12 bases between. In germline, CDR1 is MNHEY, CDR2 SMNVEV (reference sequence). CDR3 amino acids: CASRMGASQPQHF. The CDR3 nucleotides are TGTGCCAGCAGAATGGGAGCGAGTCAGCCCCAGCATTTT.

This clone was seen a single time. The rearrangement uses TRBV6-5 and TRBJ2-5, with D perhaps matching TRBD2 (5 bases). V was shortened by 2 bases and J by 4 bases, with 14 bases between the two germline ends. This CDR3 spans 15 amino acids. Germline lookup yields CDR1 MNHEY and CDR2 SVGAGI. CDR3 in amino acids: CASSYTVGEVETQYF. The CDR3 coding sequence is TGTGCCAGCAGTTACACGGTGGGAGAGGTAGAGACCCAGTACTTC.

The chain employs TRBV18 and TRBJ2-7, with 12 bases fitting TRBD2. The J segment lost 3 bases and the V segment lost 3 bases, leaving 3 bases of the junction unmatched. The CDR3 totals 15 residues. The V gene's germline CDR1 is KGHSH and CDR2 LQKENI. In nucleotides, the CDR3 is TGTGCCAGCTCACCGCGGACTAGCGGGAACTACGAGCAGTACTTC. This translates into CASSPRTSGNYEQYF.

The chain is built from TRBV4-1 and TRBJ2-5, with 7 bases matching TRBD2. The CDR3 totals 15 residues. CDR1 and CDR2 from the germline V gene are MGHRA and YSYEKL. The trim removed 3 bases at V and 5 bases at J, leaving 9 bases unmatched. The CDR3 region is CASSQSGGSGETQYF. In DNA, the CDR3 is TGCGCCAGCAGCCAGAGTGGCGGGAGTGGGGAGACCCAGTACTTC.